This entry concerns a single TCR beta chain. The sample is drawn from a study of blood T cell repertoires in COVID-19. Study summary: Material from acute and convalescent COVID-19 was sourced from the United States, Italy and Spain.

Germline V CDR1 and CDR2: SGHNT, YYREEE (reference sequence). The V gene lost 2 bases and the J gene lost 1 base, with 8 bases spanning the gap. The CDR3 length is 14 residues. In the original workflow: Nucleated cell number was recorded as an estimate derived from reference gene primer amplification. Profiled with immunoSEQ multiplex PCR; TCRdb holds only in-frame clones, not every one. V and J calls and clone size follow that table, whereas D and trimming were derived from the DNA. Here the sample spans approximately 150,000 clones, approximately 90% being singletons. The sample taken for sequencing was peripheral blood. The TCR comes from a woman in her fifties or sixties with acute or convalescent COVID-19. This chain connects TRBV5-4 to TRBJ2-3; no clear D. The CDR3 is CASSFGRGTDTQYF. In DNA, the CDR3 is TGTGCCAGCAGCTTTGGCCGGGGCACAGATACGCAGTATTTT. Using reference TRBV5-4 and TRBJ2-3 for the parts outside the CDR3, the full variable domain is ETGVTQSPTHLIKTRGQQVTLRCSSQSGHNTVSWYQQALGQGPQFIFQYYREEENGRGNFPPRFSGLQFPNYSSELNVNALELDDSALYLCASSFGRGTDTQYFGPGTRLTVL.